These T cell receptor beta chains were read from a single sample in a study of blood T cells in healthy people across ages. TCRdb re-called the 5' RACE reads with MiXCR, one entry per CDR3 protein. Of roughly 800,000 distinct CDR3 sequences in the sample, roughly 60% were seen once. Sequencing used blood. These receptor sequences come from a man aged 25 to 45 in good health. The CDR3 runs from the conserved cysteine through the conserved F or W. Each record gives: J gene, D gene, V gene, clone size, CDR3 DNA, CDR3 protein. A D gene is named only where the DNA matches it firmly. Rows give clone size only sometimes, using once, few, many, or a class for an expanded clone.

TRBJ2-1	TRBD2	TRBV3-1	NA	TGTGCCACAGAGGGACTAGCGGACAATGAGCAGTTCTTC	CATEGLADNEQFF
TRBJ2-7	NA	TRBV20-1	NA	TGCAGTGCTAGAGACTTGAGCCTTTACGAGCAGTACTTC	CSARDLSLYEQYF
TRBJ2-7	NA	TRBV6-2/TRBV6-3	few	TGTGCCAGCAGTTACTCGACGTTCGGGGTGGAAGAGCAGTACTTC	CASSYSTFGVEEQYF
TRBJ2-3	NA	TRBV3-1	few	TGTGCCAGCAGCCAACTACTAACGGGGTTCACAGATACGCAGTATTTT	CASSQLLTGFTDTQYF
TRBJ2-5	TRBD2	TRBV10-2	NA	TGCGCCAGCAGTGAGTCACTAGCGGTGATGTACCAAGAGACCCAGTACTTC	CASSESLAVMYQETQYF
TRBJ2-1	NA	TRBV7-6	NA	TGTGCCAGCAGCCGGGACCCCGTTAGGGGGGAGTTCTTC	CASSRDPVRGEFF
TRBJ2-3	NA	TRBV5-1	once	TGCGCCAGCAGCTCCACCGGGGAGTACACAGATACGCAGTATTTT	CASSSTGEYTDTQYF
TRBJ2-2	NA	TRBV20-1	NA	TGCAGTGCTAGAGATAGTGGGAGCACCGGGGAGCTGTTTTTT	CSARDSGSTGELFF
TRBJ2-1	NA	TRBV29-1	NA	TGCAGCGTTGCCCGATCCGGGGGCCATGAGCAGTTCTTC	CSVARSGGHEQFF
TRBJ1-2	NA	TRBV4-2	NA	TGTGCCAACAGCCAAGTCCTCAGGTCTATGGTCGGCTACACCTTC	CANSQVLRSMVGYTF
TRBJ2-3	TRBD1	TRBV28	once	TGTGCCAGCAGCTCTTCCCGACAGGGGGAATGGACAGATACGCAGTATTTT	CASSSSRQGEWTDTQYF
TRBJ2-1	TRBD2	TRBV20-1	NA	TGCAGTGCTAGGCGGACTAGCGGGTACAATGAGCAGTTCTTC	CSARRTSGYNEQFF
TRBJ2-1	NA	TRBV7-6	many	TGTGCCAGCAGCTTAGTCGGGGGCTCCTACAATGAGCAGTTCTTC	CASSLVGGSYNEQFF
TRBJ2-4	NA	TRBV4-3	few	TGCGCCAGCAGCCAAGACTTCGGGCGCGCGAAAAACATTCAGTACTTC	CASSQDFGRAKNIQYF
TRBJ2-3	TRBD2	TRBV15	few	TGTGCCACCAGCAGAGTGCGCGGGAGCGTGGGGGCAGATACGCAGTATTTT	CATSRVRGSVGADTQYF
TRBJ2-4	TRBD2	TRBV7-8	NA	TGTGCCAGCAGCTTAGCAGTCGGAACGACTAGCGGGATAGCCAAAAACATTCAGTACTTC	CASSLAVGTTSGIAKNIQYF
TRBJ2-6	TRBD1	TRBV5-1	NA	TGCGCCAGCAGCTTGACAGGGGGGTCCGGGGCCAACGTCCTGACTTTC	CASSLTGGSGANVLTF
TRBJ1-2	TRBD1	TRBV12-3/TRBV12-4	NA	TGTGCCAGCAGTACCGGGACAGGGGGCCAAAACACCTTC	CASSTGTGGQNTF
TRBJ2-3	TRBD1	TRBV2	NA	TGTGCCAGCAGCCTGGACCAGGGGGCCTTTGATACGCAGTATTTT	CASSLDQGAFDTQYF
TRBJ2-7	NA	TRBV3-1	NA	TGTGCCAGCAGCCAGATCAGGGAGTTTCGGCAGTACTTC	CASSQIREFRQYF
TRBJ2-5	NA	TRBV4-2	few	TGTGCCAGCAGCCAGCACTCCCGGCAGCCTAAAGAGACCCAGTACTTC	CASSQHSRQPKETQYF
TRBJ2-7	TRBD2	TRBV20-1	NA	TGCAGTGCTAGAGACAGGGACGGGAGGGGGTACGAGCAGTACTTC	CSARDRDGRGYEQYF
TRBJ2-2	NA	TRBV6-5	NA	TGTGCCAGCAGTCCCCCGAGGATGAACACCGGGGAGCTGTTTTTT	CASSPPRMNTGELFF
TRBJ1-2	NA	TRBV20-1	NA	TGCAGTGCTAGTTATCGGCTCGGAAACTATGGCTACACCTTC	CSASYRLGNYGYTF
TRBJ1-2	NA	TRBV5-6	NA	TGTGCCAGCATCTTCGGGGGCAGGGAGAGTGGCTACACCTTC	CASIFGGRESGYTF
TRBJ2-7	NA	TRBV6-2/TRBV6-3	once	TGTGCCAGCAGCCCCCGACCGACGAGCTACGAGCAGTACTTC	CASSPRPTSYEQYF
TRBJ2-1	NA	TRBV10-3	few	TGTGCCATCTGGGCGCGCGATGAGCAGTTCTTC	CAIWARDEQFF
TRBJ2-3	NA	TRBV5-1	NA	TGCGCCAGCAGCCTAGACCCAGGTCTGGCAGATACGCAGTATTTT	CASSLDPGLADTQYF
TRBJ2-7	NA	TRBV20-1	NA	TGCAGTGCTAGAGATCTGTACGGGAGTAATTACGAGCAGTACTTC	CSARDLYGSNYEQYF